A single sample gave rise to the 20 T cell receptor beta chains below, sequenced in a study of cytomegalovirus exposure and HLA in healthy donors. Use of 60 Vbeta and 13 Jbeta primers characterized the PCR. Profiling relied on immunoSEQ multiplex PCR, and the TCRdb table lists in-frame clones only, not all of them. The sample consists of about 110,000 clones, roughly three quarters of them appearing once. The material sequenced was PBMCs. All receptors come from a young man in good health and CMV-seronegative.

This clone was detected only once. The chain has TRBV5-6 and TRBJ2-1; 7 bases are a match to TRBD1. After removal of 5 bases from V and 3 bases from J, the junction contained 11 bases not matched to a gene. This CDR3 spans 16 amino acids. Germline V lookup: CDR1 SGHDT, CDR2 YYEEEE. The CDR3 reads CASRFFRDRIYNEQFF. The CDR3 DNA reads as TGTGCCAGCAGGTTCTTTAGGGACAGAATCTACAATGAGCAGTTCTTC.

The rearrangement links TRBV5-1 to TRBJ1-4; 7 nucleotides line up with TRBD1. CDR1 is SGHRS and CDR2 is YFSETQ in the germline V gene. V was clipped by 0 bases and J by 3 bases; unmatched bases: 5. The CDR3 is 16 residues long. CDR3 in DNA: TGCGCCAGCAGCTTGGGAGCCGGGACAGCTAATGAAAAACTGTTTTTT. This translates into CASSLGAGTANEKLFF.

This chain uses TRBV7-9 with TRBJ1-3, with 7 nucleotides matching TRBD1. V was pared by 8 bases and J by 3 bases, with 4 bases of the junction left unmatched. Germline CDR1 and CDR2: SEHNR and FQNEAQ (reference sequence). This CDR3 spans 13 amino acids. CDR3: CASRGGYGNTIYF. CDR3 DNA: TGTGCCAGCCGAGGGGGCTATGGAAACACCATATATTTT.

The V call is TRBV19, the J call TRBJ2-4, with TRBD2 as a possible D gene (7 bases). Germline lookup yields CDR1 LNHDA and CDR2 SQIVND (reference sequence). The CDR3 is 15 amino acids. V was cut by 6 bases and J by 2 bases, with 14 bases left in between. The CDR3, as DNA: TGTGCCAGTAGGAGGGTCGGGGGGCCCAAAAACATTCAGTACTTC. It is translated as CASRRVGGPKNIQYF.

This sequence joins TRBV6-5 and TRBJ2-2; a possible D gene is TRBD1 (6 bases). The germline V gene encodes CDR1 MNHEY and CDR2 SVGAGI. With 7 bases removed from V and 6 bases from J, the gap between germline ends came to 15 bases. The CDR3 extends over 14 amino acids. This CDR3 is CASTGRDTPGELFF. CDR3 coding DNA: TGTGCCAGCACGGGACGGGACACTCCCGGGGAGCTGTTTTTT.

This clone was detected a few times. The chain employs TRBV4-2 and TRBJ1-3; D gene unclear. Per the germline V gene, CDR1 is LGHNA and CDR2 is YNFKEQ. The CDR3 is 16 amino acids. With 1 base removed from V and 1 base from J, the gap between germline ends came to 11 bases. CDR3 DNA: TGTGCCAGCAGCCAAGCAACGGGGTGGTCTGGAAACACCATATATTTT. Protein: CASSQATGWSGNTIYF.

The gene calls are TRBV5-1 and TRBJ2-2; D gene uncertain. The germline V gene has CDR1 SGHRS and CDR2 YFSETQ. V gave up 3 bases and J gave up 1 base, with 7 bases separating them. CDR3 length: 14 residues. The DNA for the CDR3 is TGCGCCAGCAGCTGGTCAGTGAACACCGGGGAGCTGTTTTTT. This sequence encodes CASSWSVNTGELFF. The variable domain in full, with the rest retrieved from reference TRBV5-1 and TRBJ2-2, is KAGVTQTPRYLIKTRGQQVTLSCSPISGHRSVSWYQQTPGQGLQFLFEYFSETQRNKGNFPGRFSGRQFSNSRSEMNVSTLELGDSALYLCASSWSVNTGELFFGEGSRLTVL.

This chain uses TRBV9 with TRBJ2-3, with 11 bases fitting TRBD1. The germline gives CDR1 SGDLS, CDR2 YYNGEE. Losses at the gene ends were 0 bases for V and 7 bases for J; bases not matched to a gene: 10. The CDR3 spans 17 residues. The CDR3 reads CASSVAQPGQGEHTQYF. The CDR3 DNA sequence: TGTGCCAGCAGCGTAGCCCAGCCGGGACAGGGGGAACATACGCAGTATTTT. The variable domain in full, with the rest retrieved from reference TRBV9 and TRBJ2-3, is DSGVTQTPKHLITATGQRVTLRCSPRSGDLSVYWYQQSLDQGLQFLIQYYNGEERAKGNILERFSAQQFPDLHSELNLSSLELGDSALYFCASSVAQPGQGEHTQYFGPGTRLTVL.

This chain joins TRBV13 and TRBJ2-7, with 8 nucleotides matching TRBD1. After removal of 5 bases from V and 0 bases from J, the junction contained 6 bases not matched to a gene. The germline V gene encodes CDR1 PRHDT and CDR2 FYEKMQ (reference sequence). The CDR3 has 15 amino acids. This CDR3 reads CASSTDRGSSYEQYF. The CDR3, as DNA: TGTGCCAGCAGCACCGACAGGGGAAGCTCCTACGAGCAGTACTTC.

This sequence joins TRBV18 and TRBJ2-1; tentative D call: TRBD2 (7 bases). Trimming left V 2 bases short and J 8 bases short, with 13 bases between. In germline, CDR1 is KGHSH, CDR2 LQKENI. The CDR3 sequence is 14 residues long. Written as DNA, the CDR3 is TGTGCCAGCTCACCAGAGGGGGGGCCTGATGAGCAGTTCTTC. This sequence encodes CASSPEGGPDEQFF.

Only one count was recorded for this clone. This chain uses TRBV10-1 with TRBJ2-5; no clear D. Trimming took off 0 bases at V and 2 bases at J, with 10 bases between the two ends. The CDR3 is 15 residues long. The germline CDR1 and CDR2 sequences are WNHNN and SYGVQD (reference sequence). The chain's CDR3 is CASSESNRPQETQYF. DNA for the CDR3: TGCGCCAGCAGTGAGTCGAACAGACCGCAAGAGACCCAGTACTTC.

The rearrangement links TRBV5-4 to TRBJ2-3, with D tentatively TRBD2 (5 bases). V shed 3 bases and J shed 0 bases, with 8 bases lying between them. Germline assignment: CDR1 SGHNT and CDR2 YYREEE (reference sequence). CDR3 length equals 14 residues. CDR3 amino acids: CASSSGLSTDTQYF. The CDR3 bases are TGTGCCAGCAGCTCAGGACTGAGCACAGATACGCAGTATTTT.

J is TRBJ2-1 and V is TRBV18; no firm D call. The V end lost 3 bases, the J end lost 9 bases, and 12 bases lay between the germline ends. This CDR3 has 13 amino acids. CDR1 is KGHSH and CDR2 is LQKENI in the germline V gene. The DNA for the CDR3 is TGTGCCAGCTCACCTATACCAGATGCTGAGCAGTTCTTC. Protein: CASSPIPDAEQFF.

This rearrangement joins TRBV6-6 to TRBJ2-7; D might be TRBD2 (5 bases). The ends were cut back, 5 bases at V and 2 bases at J, with 13 bases in the middle. CDR3 length equals 14 residues. Germline assignment: CDR1 MNHNY and CDR2 SVGAGI (reference sequence). The CDR3 region has the DNA TGTGCCAGCAGTGGGTCGAGCGGAGCCTACGAGCAGTACTTC. The encoded protein is CASSGSSGAYEQYF.

This rearrangement joins TRBV2 to TRBJ2-1; 15 bases agree with TRBD2. CDR3 length: 17 amino acids. With 6 bases clipped from V and 7 bases from J, the junction kept 10 bases outside the gene matches. CDR1 and CDR2 from the germline V gene are SNHLY and FYNNEI. CDR3 sequence: CASRYGLAGGRGNEQFF. The CDR3 region has the DNA TGTGCCAGCAGATATGGACTAGCGGGGGGGAGGGGGAATGAGCAGTTCTTC.

This clone was observed once. The J gene is TRBJ2-7, the V gene TRBV9; D remains ambiguous. Germline assignment: CDR1 SGDLS and CDR2 YYNGEE. V was shortened by 0 bases and J by 7 bases, with 14 bases between the two germline ends. CDR3 length: 14 residues. The CDR3 loop is CASSVGVSGSEQYF. The DNA for the CDR3 is TGTGCCAGCAGCGTAGGGGTGTCAGGATCAGAGCAGTACTTC. Based on the CDR3 plus reference TRBV9 and TRBJ2-7, the full variable domain is DSGVTQTPKHLITATGQRVTLRCSPRSGDLSVYWYQQSLDQGLQFLIQYYNGEERAKGNILERFSAQQFPDLHSELNLSSLELGDSALYFCASSVGVSGSEQYFGPGTRLTVT.

The gene calls are TRBV5-1 and TRBJ1-2; TRBD1 might be the D (5 bases). Germline V gene lookup returns CDR1 SGHRS and CDR2 YFSETQ. This CDR3 contains 16 residues. Trimming took off 2 bases at V and 8 bases at J, with 22 bases between the two ends. CDR3 nucleotides: TGCGCCAGCAGCTTCTCCCTAAGCGATGACCCAGGGGGCTACACCTTC. Amino acid sequence: CASSFSLSDDPGGYTF.

The chain couples TRBV2 to TRBJ1-3; D remains unclear. Germline V lookup: CDR1 SNHLY, CDR2 FYNNEI. The CDR3 is 15 residues long. Trimming left V 4 bases short and J 0 bases short, with 10 bases between. DNA of the CDR3: TGTGCCAGCAGTGGGGAGGTTTTCTCTGGAAACACCATATATTTT. Translation gives CASSGEVFSGNTIYF.

This sequence joins TRBV30 and TRBJ1-1, with D uncertain. Germline CDR1 GTSNPN, CDR2 SVGIG (reference sequence). The CDR3 totals 13 residues. V was trimmed by 8 bases and J by 5 bases, leaving 18 bases between them. The CDR3, as DNA: TGTGCCGCCCTGACGGGGTGGGGAACTGAAGCTTTCTTT. Protein product: CAALTGWGTEAFF. Full variable domain (remainder filled in from reference TRBV30 and TRBJ1-1): SQTIHQWPATLVQPVGSPLSLECTVEGTSNPNLYWYRQAAGRGLQLLFYSVGIGQISSEVPQNLSASRPQDRQFILSSKKLLLSDSGFYLCAALTGWGTEAFFGQGTRLTVV.

V usage is TRBV7-9 and J usage is TRBJ2-7; D perhaps matches TRBD1 (6 bases). V was clipped by 5 bases and J by 3 bases, with 17 bases between them. The CDR3 covers 15 residues. Germline V gene sequence: CDR1 SEHNR, CDR2 FQNEAQ (reference sequence). DNA for the CDR3: TGTGCCAGCAGCCCTGACAGGCCTCTTGTCTACGAGCAGTACTTC. This translates into CASSPDRPLVYEQYF.